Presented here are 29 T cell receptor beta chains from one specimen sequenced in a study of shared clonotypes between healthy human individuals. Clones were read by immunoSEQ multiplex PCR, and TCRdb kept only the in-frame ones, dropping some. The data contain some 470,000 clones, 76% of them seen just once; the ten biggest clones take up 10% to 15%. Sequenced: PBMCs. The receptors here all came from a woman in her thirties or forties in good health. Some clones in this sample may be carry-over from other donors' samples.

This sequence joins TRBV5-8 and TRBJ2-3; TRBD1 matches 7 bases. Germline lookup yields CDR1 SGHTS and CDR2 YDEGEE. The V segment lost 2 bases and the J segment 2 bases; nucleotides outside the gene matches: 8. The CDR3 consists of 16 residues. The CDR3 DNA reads TGTGCCAGCAGCTTACACCGACAGGGCTTCACAGATACGCAGTATTTT. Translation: CASSLHRQGFTDTQYF.

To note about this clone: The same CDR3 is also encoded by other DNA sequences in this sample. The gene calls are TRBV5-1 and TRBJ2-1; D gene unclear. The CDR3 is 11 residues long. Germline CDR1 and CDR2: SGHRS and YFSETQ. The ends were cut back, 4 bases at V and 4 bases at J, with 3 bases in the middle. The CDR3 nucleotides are TGCGCCAGCAGCCTTTACAATGAGCAGTTCTTC. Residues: CASSLYNEQFF.

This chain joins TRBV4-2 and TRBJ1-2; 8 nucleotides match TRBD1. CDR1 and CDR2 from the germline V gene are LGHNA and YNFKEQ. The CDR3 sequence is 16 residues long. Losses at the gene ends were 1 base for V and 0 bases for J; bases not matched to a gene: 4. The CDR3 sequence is CASSQVGQGANYGYTF. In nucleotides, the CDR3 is TGTGCCAGCAGCCAAGTTGGACAGGGAGCTAACTATGGCTACACCTTC.

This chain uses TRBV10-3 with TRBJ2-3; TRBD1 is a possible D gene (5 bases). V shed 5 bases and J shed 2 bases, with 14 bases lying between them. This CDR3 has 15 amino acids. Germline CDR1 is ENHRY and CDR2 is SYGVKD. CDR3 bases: TGTGCCATCAGTCTTTCAGGGATACTCACAGATACGCAGTATTTT. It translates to CAISLSGILTDTQYF.

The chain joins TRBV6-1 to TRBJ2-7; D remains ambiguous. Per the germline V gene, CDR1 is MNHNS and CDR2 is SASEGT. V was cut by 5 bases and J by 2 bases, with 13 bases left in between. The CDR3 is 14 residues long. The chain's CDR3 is CASSPTRLTYEQYF. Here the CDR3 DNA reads TGTGCCAGCAGTCCGACAAGACTTACCTACGAGCAGTACTTC.

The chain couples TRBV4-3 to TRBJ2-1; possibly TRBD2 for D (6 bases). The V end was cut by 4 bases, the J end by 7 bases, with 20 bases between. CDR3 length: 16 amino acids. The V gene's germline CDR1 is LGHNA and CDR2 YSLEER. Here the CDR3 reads CASSPTSGIVWNEQFF. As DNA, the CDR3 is TGCGCCAGCAGCCCGACTAGTGGAATTGTTTGGAATGAGCAGTTCTTC.

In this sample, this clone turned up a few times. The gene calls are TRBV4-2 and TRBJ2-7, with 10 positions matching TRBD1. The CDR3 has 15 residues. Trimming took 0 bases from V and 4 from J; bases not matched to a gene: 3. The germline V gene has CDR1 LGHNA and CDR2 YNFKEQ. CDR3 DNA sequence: TGTGCCAGCAGCCAAGAAGGGGGACAGGGGTACGAGCAGTACTTC. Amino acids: CASSQEGGQGYEQYF.

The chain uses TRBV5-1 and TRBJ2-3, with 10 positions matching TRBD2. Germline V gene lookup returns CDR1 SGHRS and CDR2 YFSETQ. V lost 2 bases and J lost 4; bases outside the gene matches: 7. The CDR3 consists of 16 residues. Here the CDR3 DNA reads TGCGCCAGCAGCTTACCGGGACTAGCGAGTTCAGATACGCAGTATTTT. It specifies CASSLPGLASSDTQYF.

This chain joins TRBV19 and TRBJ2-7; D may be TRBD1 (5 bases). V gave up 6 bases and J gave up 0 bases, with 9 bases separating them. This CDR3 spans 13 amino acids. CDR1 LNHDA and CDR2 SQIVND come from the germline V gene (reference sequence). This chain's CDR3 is CASSGQNSYEQYF. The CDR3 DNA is TGTGCCAGTAGCGGACAAAACTCCTACGAGCAGTACTTC.

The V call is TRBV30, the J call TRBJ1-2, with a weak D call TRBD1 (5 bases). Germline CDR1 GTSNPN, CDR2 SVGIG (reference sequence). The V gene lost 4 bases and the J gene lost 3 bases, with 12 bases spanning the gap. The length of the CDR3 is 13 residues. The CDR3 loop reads CAWNLQGDYGYTF. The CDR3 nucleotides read TGTGCCTGGAATCTGCAGGGCGACTATGGCTACACCTTC.

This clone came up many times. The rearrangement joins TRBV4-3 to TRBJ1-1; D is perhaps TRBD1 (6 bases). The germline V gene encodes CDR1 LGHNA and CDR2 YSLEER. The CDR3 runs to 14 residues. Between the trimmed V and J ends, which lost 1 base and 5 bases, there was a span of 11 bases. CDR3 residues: CASSQAARGTEAFF. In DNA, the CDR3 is TGCGCCAGCAGCCAAGCGGCGAGGGGGACTGAAGCTTTCTTT.

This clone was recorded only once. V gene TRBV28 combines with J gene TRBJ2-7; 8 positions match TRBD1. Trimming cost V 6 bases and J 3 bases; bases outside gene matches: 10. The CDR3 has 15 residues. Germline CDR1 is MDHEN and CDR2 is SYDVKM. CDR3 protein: CASRASGTGRYEQYF. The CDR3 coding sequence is TGTGCCAGCAGGGCCTCCGGGACAGGACGCTACGAGCAGTACTTC.

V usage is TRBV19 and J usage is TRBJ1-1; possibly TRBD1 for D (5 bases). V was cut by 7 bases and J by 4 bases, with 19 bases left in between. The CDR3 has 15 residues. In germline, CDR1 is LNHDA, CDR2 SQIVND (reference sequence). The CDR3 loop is CASNPRGEGGTEAFF. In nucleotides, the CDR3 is TGTGCCAGTAACCCCCGGGGGGAGGGAGGCACTGAAGCTTTCTTT. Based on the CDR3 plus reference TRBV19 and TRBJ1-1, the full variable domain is DGGITQSPKYLFRKEGQNVTLSCEQNLNHDAMYWYRQDPGQGLRLIYYSQIVNDFQKGDIAEGYSVSREKKESFPLTVTSAQKNPTAFYLCASNPRGEGGTEAFFGQGTRLTVV.

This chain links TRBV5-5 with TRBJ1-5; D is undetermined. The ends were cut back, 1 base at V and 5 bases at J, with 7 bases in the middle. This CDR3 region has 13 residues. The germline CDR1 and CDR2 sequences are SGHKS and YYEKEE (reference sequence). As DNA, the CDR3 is TGTGCCAGCAGCTTGCTCTTAGATCAGCCCCAGCATTTT. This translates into CASSLLLDQPQHF.

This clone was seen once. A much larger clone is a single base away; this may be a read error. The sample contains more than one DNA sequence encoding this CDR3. The CDR3 loop reads CSAREYYGYTF. The CDR3 nucleotides are TGCAGTGCTAGAGAGTACTATGGTTACACTTTT. The genes are TRBV20-1 and TRBJ1-2; D call uncertain. Looked up from germline, CDR1 is DFQATT and CDR2 is SNEGSKA (reference sequence). The CDR3 totals 11 residues.

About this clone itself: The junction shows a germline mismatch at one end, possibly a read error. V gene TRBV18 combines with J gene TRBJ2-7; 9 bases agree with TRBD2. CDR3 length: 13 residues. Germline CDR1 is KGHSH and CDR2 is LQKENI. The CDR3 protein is CASSPLGGRAWSF. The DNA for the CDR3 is TGTGCCAGCTCACCACTTGGCGGGAGGGCTTGGAGTTTC.

The CDR3 nucleotides are TGTGCCAGCAGCTCCCGGGACAGGGCCGGAAACACCATATATTTT. Translating it yields CASSSRDRAGNTIYF. The V and J genes are TRBV11-2 and TRBJ1-3; 9 bases align to TRBD1. CDR3 size: 15 residues. The ends lost 4 bases at V and 4 bases at J; junction bases unmatched: 5. In germline, CDR1 is SGHAT, CDR2 FQNNGV.

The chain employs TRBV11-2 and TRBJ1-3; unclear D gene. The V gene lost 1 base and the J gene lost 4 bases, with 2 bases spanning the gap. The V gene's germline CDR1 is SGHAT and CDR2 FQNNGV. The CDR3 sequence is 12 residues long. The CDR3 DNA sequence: TGTGCCAGCAGCTTAGCCGGAAACACCATATATTTT. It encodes CASSLAGNTIYF.

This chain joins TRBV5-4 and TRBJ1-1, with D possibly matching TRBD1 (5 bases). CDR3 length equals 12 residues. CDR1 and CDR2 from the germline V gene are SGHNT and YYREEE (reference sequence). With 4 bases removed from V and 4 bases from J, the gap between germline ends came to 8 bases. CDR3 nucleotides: TGTGCCAGCAGCGCCACAGGCACTGAAGCTTTCTTT. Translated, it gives CASSATGTEAFF.

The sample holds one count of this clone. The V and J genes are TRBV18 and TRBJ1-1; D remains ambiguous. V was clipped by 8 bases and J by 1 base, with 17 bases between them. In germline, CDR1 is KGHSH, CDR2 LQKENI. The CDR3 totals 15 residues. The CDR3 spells CASARSSPENTEAFF. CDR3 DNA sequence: TGTGCCAGCGCAAGGAGCTCCCCGGAGAACACTGAAGCTTTCTTT.

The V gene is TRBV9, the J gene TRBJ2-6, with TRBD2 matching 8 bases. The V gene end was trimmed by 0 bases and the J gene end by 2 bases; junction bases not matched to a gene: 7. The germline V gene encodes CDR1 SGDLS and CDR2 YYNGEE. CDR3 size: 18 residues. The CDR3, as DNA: TGTGCCAGCAGCGTAGCTGGAAGCGGGAGTGCTGGGGCCAACGTCCTGACTTTC. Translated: CASSVAGSGSAGANVLTF.

The CDR3: CASSRRDRGLNTEAFF. The CDR3 nucleotides are TGCGCCAGCAGCCGTAGGGACAGGGGTTTGAACACTGAAGCTTTCTTT. The rearrangement uses TRBV4-1 and TRBJ1-1; 10 bases are a match to TRBD1. V gave up 4 bases and J gave up 0 bases; unmatched junction bases: 5. This CDR3 comprises 16 residues. Germline V gene lookup returns CDR1 MGHRA and CDR2 YSYEKL.

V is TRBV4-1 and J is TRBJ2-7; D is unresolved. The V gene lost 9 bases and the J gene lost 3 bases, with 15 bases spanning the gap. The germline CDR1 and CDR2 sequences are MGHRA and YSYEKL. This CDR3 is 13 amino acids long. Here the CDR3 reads CASGRGIGYEQYF. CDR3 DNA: TGCGCCAGTGGGCGTGGAATCGGCTACGAGCAGTACTTC.

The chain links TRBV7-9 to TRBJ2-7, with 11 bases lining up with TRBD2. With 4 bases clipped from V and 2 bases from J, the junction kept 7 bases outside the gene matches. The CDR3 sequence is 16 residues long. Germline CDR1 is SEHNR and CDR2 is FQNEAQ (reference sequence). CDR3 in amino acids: CASSSVTSGNPYEQYF. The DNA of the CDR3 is TGTGCCAGCAGCTCCGTGACTAGCGGGAACCCCTACGAGCAGTACTTC. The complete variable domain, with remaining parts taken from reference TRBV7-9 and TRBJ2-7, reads DTGVSQNPRHKITKRGQNVTFRCDPISEHNRLYWYRQTLGQGPEFLTYFQNEAQLEKSRLLSDRFSAERPKGSFSTLEIQRTEQGDSAMYLCASSSVTSGNPYEQYFGPGTRLTVT.

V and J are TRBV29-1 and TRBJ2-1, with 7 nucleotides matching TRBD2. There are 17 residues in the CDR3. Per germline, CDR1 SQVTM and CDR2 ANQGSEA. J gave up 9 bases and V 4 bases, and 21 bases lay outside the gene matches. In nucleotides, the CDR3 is TGCAGCGTTGTGGGAGAACTCCGAGCGGGGTGGGCCCCTGAGCAGTTCTTC. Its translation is CSVVGELRAGWAPEQFF.

As DNA, the CDR3 is TGTGCCAGCAGTAGCGGGAGGGGTAACAATGAGCAGTTCTTC. It codes for CASSSGRGNNEQFF. This chain uses TRBV2 with TRBJ2-1, with 10 bases fitting TRBD2. Germline CDR1 is SNHLY and CDR2 is FYNNEI. V gave up 5 bases and J gave up 5 bases; unmatched junction bases: 3. The CDR3 extends over 14 amino acids.

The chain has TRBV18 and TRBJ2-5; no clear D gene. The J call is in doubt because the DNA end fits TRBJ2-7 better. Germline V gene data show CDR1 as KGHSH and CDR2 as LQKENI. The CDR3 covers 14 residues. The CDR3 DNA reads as TGTGCCAGCTCACCACCCTACGGTTCCTACGAGCAGTACTTC. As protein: CASSPPYGSYEQYF.

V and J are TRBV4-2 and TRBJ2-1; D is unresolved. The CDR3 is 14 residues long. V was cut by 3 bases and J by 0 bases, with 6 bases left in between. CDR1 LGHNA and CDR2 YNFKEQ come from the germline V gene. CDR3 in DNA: TGTGCCAGCAGCCACGCGGCCTCCTACAATGAGCAGTTCTTC. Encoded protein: CASSHAASYNEQFF.

The CDR3 sequence: CATSVDHEQYF. The CDR3 nucleotides are TGTGCCACCAGCGTAGACCACGAGCAGTACTTC. The rearrangement uses TRBV15 and TRBJ2-7; D uncertain. The V end lost 5 bases, the J end lost 5 bases, and 7 bases lay between the germline ends. The CDR3 consists of 11 residues. The germline gives CDR1 LNHNV, CDR2 YYDKDF (reference sequence).